The rows below give T cell receptor beta chains drawn from one sample of a study of T cell repertoires in MIS-A myocarditis. The repertoire was sequenced with immunoSEQ multiplex PCR; TCRdb's copy has only in-frame clones and lacks some. This table has around 10,000 clones, 85% to 90% appearing once. The sample comprised thoracic lymph node tissue obtained at autopsy. The source of these receptors is a man aged 18 to 30 with fulminant myocarditis from multisystem inflammatory syndrome in adults (MIS-A) after COVID-19. Each CDR3 is given with its conserved first and last residue. A D gene is named only where the DNA matches it firmly. Clone size appears in some rows only: once, few, many, or a class for an expanded clone.

v_gene,d_gene,abundance,j_gene,CDR3aa,CDR3nt
TRBV10-3,-,-,TRBJ2-7,CAISNSGTFYEQYF,TGTGCCATCAGTAATTCCGGGACTTTCTACGAGCAGTACTTC
TRBV3-1/TRBV3-2,TRBD2,-,TRBJ2-7,CASSRTGGLRGHEQYF,TGTGCCAGCAGCCGGACGGGGGGTTTAAGGGGCCACGAGCAGTACTTC
TRBV7-8,TRBD1,-,TRBJ2-6,CASSKQQGAPGANVLTF,TGTGCCAGCAGCAAACAACAGGGGGCGCCTGGGGCCAACGTCCTGACTTTC
TRBV7-9,-,-,TRBJ1-3,CASSLFASGRSGNTIYF,TGTGCCAGCAGCTTATTCGCGTCAGGACGGTCTGGAAACACCATATATTTT
TRBV21-1,-,-,TRBJ2-2,CASSDGGTSGGRNTGELFF,TGTGCCAGTTCCGATGGGGGGACTAGCGGCGGGAGGAACACCGGGGAGCTGTTTTTT
TRBV11-2,-,-,TRBJ2-1,CASSLDPRGGRYNEQFF,TGTGCCAGCAGCTTGGATCCCAGGGGGGGGCGTTACAATGAGCAGTTCTTC
TRBV7-2,TRBD1,few,TRBJ2-2,CASPGTAMNTGELFF,TGTGCCAGCCCCGGGACAGCTATGAACACCGGGGAGCTGTTTTTT
TRBV13,-,-,TRBJ1-1,CASSAFSRDMNTEAFF,TGTGCCAGCAGCGCCTTCTCCCGGGACATGAACACTGAAGCTTTCTTT
TRBV18,-,-,TRBJ1-1,CASSIDMHTEAFF,TGTGCCAGCTCGATTGACATGCACACTGAAGCTTTCTTT
TRBV19,-,once,TRBJ1-2,CASSIVAVNYGYTF,TGTGCCAGTAGTATAGTGGCCGTTAACTATGGCTACACCTTC
TRBV12-3/TRBV12-4,-,-,TRBJ2-5,CASRSSVETQYF,TGTGCCAGCAGGTCTAGCGTGGAGACCCAGTACTTC
TRBV6-4,-,-,TRBJ1-5,CASSAGQGNQPQHF,TGTGCCAGCAGTGCAGGGCAGGGCAATCAGCCCCAGCATTTT
TRBV2,-,few,TRBJ2-7,CASSLNHYEQYF,TGTGCCAGCAGCCTGAACCACTACGAGCAGTACTTC
TRBV5-1,-,-,TRBJ2-7,CASSPALHEQYF,TGCGCCAGCAGTCCGGCCCTCCACGAGCAGTACTTC
TRBV4-3,-,few,TRBJ2-2,CASSQAQDFTGELFF,TGCGCCAGCAGCCAAGCTCAGGACTTCACCGGGGAGCTGTTTTTT
TRBV28,-,once,TRBJ1-5,CASTLAGGQPQHF,TGTGCCAGCACCCTGGCGGGAGGTCAGCCCCAGCATTTT
TRBV28,-,-,TRBJ1-6,CASSGDGNSPLHF,TGTGCCAGCAGTGGTGACGGAAATTCACCCCTCCACTTT
TRBV30,TRBD1,-,TRBJ2-3,CAWNRGQGRTDTQYF,TGTGCCTGGAATAGGGGACAGGGTAGGACAGATACGCAGTATTTT
TRBV6-5,-,-,TRBJ2-3,CASADRFTDTQYF,TGTGCCAGCGCCGACAGGTTCACAGATACGCAGTATTTT
TRBV6-1,-,-,TRBJ1-5,CASSDRNQPQHF,TGTGCCAGCAGTGACAGGAATCAGCCCCAGCATTTT
TRBV7-3,-,-,TRBJ2-2,CASSFAQNTGELFF,TGTGCCAGCAGCTTCGCTCAGAACACCGGGGAGCTGTTTTTT
TRBV25-1,TRBD2,-,TRBJ2-3,CASSGPLGQREDTDTQYF,TGTGCCAGCAGCGGTCCGCTTGGACAGCGGGAGGACACAGATACGCAGTATTTT
TRBV6-5,-,-,TRBJ1-1,CASRRGMNTEAFF,TGTGCCAGCAGGAGGGGGATGAACACTGAAGCTTTCTTT
TRBV6-5,-,-,TRBJ1-1,CASSRRTNTEAFF,TGTGCCAGCAGTCGACGGACGAACACTGAAGCTTTCTTT
TRBV4-2,-,-,TRBJ2-7,CASSQEIGSSYEQYF,TGTGCCAGCAGCCAAGAAATAGGCAGCTCCTACGAGCAGTACTTC
TRBV27,TRBD1,-,TRBJ2-7,CASSLDRVSEQYF,TGTGCCAGCAGTTTGGACAGGGTCAGTGAGCAGTACTTC
TRBV2,-,-,TRBJ1-1,CASEEQGNTEAFF,TGTGCCAGCGAAGAACAGGGGAACACTGAAGCTTTCTTT
TRBV18,-,-,TRBJ2-5,CASSPVRADQETQYF,TGTGCCAGCTCACCAGTTCGAGCGGATCAAGAGACCCAGTACTTC
TRBV18,-,once,TRBJ2-5,CASSTWWDSEMETQYF,TGTGCCAGCTCAACGTGGTGGGATAGCGAAATGGAGACCCAGTACTTC
TRBV3-1/TRBV3-2,TRBD1,-,TRBJ1-2,CASSHTGKGAGYTF,TGTGCCAGCAGCCACACTGGTAAGGGGGCTGGCTACACCTTC
TRBV6-1,-,-,TRBJ2-7,CASSEGAYEQYF,TGTGCCAGCAGTGAAGGGGCCTACGAGCAGTACTTC
TRBV5-5,-,-,TRBJ1-3,CASSLGPVEGNTIYF,TGTGCCAGCAGCTTGGGACCGGTAGAAGGAAACACCATATATTTT
TRBV6-5,-,-,TRBJ2-2,CASSSLAERGPGELFF,TGTGCCAGCAGTTCTCTAGCGGAGAGGGGGCCCGGGGAGCTGTTTTTT
TRBV27,-,-,TRBJ2-3,CASSLKGTDTQYF,TGTGCCAGCAGTTTAAAGGGCACAGATACGCAGTATTTT